This TCR beta chain was sequenced for a study of OX40 agonist ivuxolimab in advanced cancers. On the study more broadly: Melanoma, hepatocellular carcinoma, head and neck or renal cell cancer occurred in dose-escalation patients.

TCRdb keeps only in-frame clones here, not all; method: immunoSEQ multiplex PCR. The table includes about 90,000 clones, approximately 90% detected once. Germline CDR1 SGHNT, CDR2 YENEEA. The V gene end was trimmed by 6 bases and the J gene end by 2 bases; junction bases not matched to a gene: 3. The CDR3 totals 14 residues. The chain joins TRBV11-3 to TRBJ2-2; 7 nucleotides line up with TRBD1. This receptor was identified in an adult with an advanced solid tumor such as melanoma, head and neck, liver or kidney cancer. This material consisted of CD4+ or CD8+ T cells sorted from blood, taken in a trial of the OX40 agonist ivuxolimab. The CDR3 protein is CASRQGRNTGELFF. In DNA, the CDR3 is TGTGCCAGCAGACAGGGGAGAAACACCGGGGAGCTGTTTTTT. Based on the CDR3 plus reference TRBV11-3 and TRBJ2-2, the full variable domain is EAGVVQSPRYKIIEKKQPVAFWCNPISGHNTLYWYLQNLGQGPELLIRYENEEAVDDSQLPKDRFSAERLKGVDSTLKIQPAELGDSAVYLCASRQGRNTGELFFGEGSRLTVL.